The 27 T cell receptor beta chains listed next were all sequenced from one sample in a study of blood T cell repertoires in COVID-19. Here immunoSEQ multiplex PCR was the method, and the copy in TCRdb shows in-frame clones only, minus some. The sample includes about 250,000 clones, about 88% of them seen just once. Input material: PBMCs or T cells enriched from blood (not recorded which). Receptor source: a woman aged 45-60 years who had recovered from COVID-19.

V gene TRBV28 combines with J gene TRBJ2-7; the match to TRBD2 covers 9 bases. J lost 4 bases, V lost 10 bases, and 8 bases had no gene match. Germline V gene lookup returns CDR1 MDHEN and CDR2 SYDVKM. This CDR3 spans 13 amino acids. CDR3 amino acids: CATAGTSRYEQYF. DNA of the CDR3: TGTGCCACAGCCGGGACTAGCAGGTACGAGCAGTACTTC.

The rearrangement joins TRBV3-1 (or the pseudogene TRBV3-2) to TRBJ1-6, with TRBD1 matching 12 bases. Germline values: CDR1 LGHDT, CDR2 YNNKEL (reference sequence). CDR3 size: 17 residues. The J segment lost 11 bases and the V segment lost 0 bases, leaving 8 bases of the junction unmatched. The CDR3 DNA sequence: TGTGCCAGCAGCCAAGAGGGGACAGGGGGCTTAGGGCCACCCCTCCACTTT. Translation: CASSQEGTGGLGPPLHF.

In its sample, this clone was seen a few times. The V and J genes are TRBV14 and TRBJ2-1, with 13 bases identical to TRBD2. The ends lost 4 bases at V and 1 base at J; junction bases unmatched: 1. The CDR3 totals 16 residues. CDR1 SGHDN and CDR2 FVKESK come from the germline V gene. CDR3 sequence reads: CASSRTSGSSYNEQFF. The CDR3 DNA reads as TGTGCCAGCAGCCGGACTAGCGGGAGTTCCTACAATGAGCAGTTCTTC.

The genes are TRBV6-5 and TRBJ2-1; TRBD2 matches 8 bases. The CDR3 covers 14 residues. V shed 4 bases and J 8 bases; nucleotides not matched to a gene: 7. Germline V gene sequence: CDR1 MNHEY, CDR2 SVGAGI. CDR3 sequence reads: CASSSGTRWYEQFF. CDR3 nucleotides: TGTGCCAGCAGTTCCGGGACTAGGTGGTATGAGCAGTTCTTC.

The chain links TRBV7-3 to TRBJ2-7, with TRBD2 matching over 9 bases. CDR3 length: 15 amino acids. Germline V gene sequence: CDR1 SGHTA, CDR2 FQGTGA. The V gene end was trimmed by 2 bases and the J gene end by 4 bases; junction bases not matched to a gene: 6. CDR3 protein: CASSLHGAGGYEQYF. CDR3 sequence (DNA): TGTGCCAGCAGCTTACATGGAGCGGGAGGTTACGAGCAGTACTTC.

This sequence joins TRBV7-3 and TRBJ2-1, with 8 bases identical to TRBD2. V was clipped by 4 bases and J by 4 bases; unmatched bases: 12. The germline V gene encodes CDR1 SGHTA and CDR2 FQGTGA. The CDR3 consists of 17 residues. In DNA, the CDR3 is TGTGCCAGCAGCTCTCATTCCGGGACTAGTCCTTACAATGAGCAGTTCTTC. Translation: CASSSHSGTSPYNEQFF.

The chain links TRBV2 to TRBJ2-7; maybe TRBD2 (5 bases). CDR1 is SNHLY and CDR2 is FYNNEI in the germline V gene. This CDR3 is 12 amino acids long. Trimming pared 8 bases from V and 6 bases from J, leaving 14 bases between. In nucleotides, the CDR3 is TGTGCCAGCGGGGATAGCGTGGGCGAGCAGTACTTC. It is translated as CASGDSVGEQYF. The complete variable domain, with remaining parts taken from reference TRBV2 and TRBJ2-7, reads EPEVTQTPSHQVTQMGQEVILRCVPISNHLYFYWYRQILGQKVEFLVSFYNNEISEKSEIFDDQFSVERPDGSNFTLKIRSTKLEDSAMYFCASGDSVGEQYFGPGTRLTVT.

The gene calls are TRBV7-9 and TRBJ1-1, with 7 bases fitting TRBD1. Per germline, CDR1 SEHNR and CDR2 FQNEAQ (reference sequence). The V and J ends lost 6 bases and 0 bases, in that order; junction bases with no gene match: 7. The CDR3 contains 15 residues. The CDR3 DNA follows: TGTGCCAGCAGACAGGGGTCAGGTCTGAACACTGAAGCTTTCTTT. It codes for CASRQGSGLNTEAFF.

The rearrangement uses TRBV19 and TRBJ1-4; 7 bases line up with TRBD1. CDR1 LNHDA and CDR2 SQIVND come from the germline V gene (reference sequence). V dropped 4 bases and J dropped 3; count of bases not matched to a gene: 2. The CDR3 sequence is 14 residues long. The CDR3 DNA reads as TGTGCCAGTAGTAGGGACAGATCTAATGAAAAACTGTTTTTT. It codes for CASSRDRSNEKLFF.

The chain recombines TRBV9 with TRBJ1-1; the D gene is possibly TRBD1 (6 bases). V shed 1 base and J shed 0 bases, with 10 bases lying between them. Germline CDR1 SGDLS, CDR2 YYNGEE. This CDR3 spans 15 amino acids. This CDR3 reads CASSVNRAMNTEAFF. DNA for the CDR3: TGTGCCAGCAGCGTAAACAGGGCTATGAACACTGAAGCTTTCTTT.

The V call is TRBV7-3, the J call TRBJ2-3; D possibly corresponds to TRBD1 (5 bases). Germline V CDR1 and CDR2: SGHTA, FQGTGA. The CDR3 runs to 15 residues. V lost 5 bases, J lost 2 bases, and 14 bases lay in between. The CDR3 loop reads CASSEMGQYTDTQYF. CDR3 DNA: TGTGCCAGCAGCGAAATGGGGCAGTACACAGATACGCAGTATTTT.

The chain employs TRBV14 and TRBJ2-7; TRBD1 matches at 10 bases. This CDR3 has 17 amino acids. The germline V gene has CDR1 SGHDN and CDR2 FVKESK. Trimming took 0 bases from V and 6 from J; bases not matched to a gene: 11. The CDR3, as DNA: TGTGCCAGCAGCCAAGATTTTTTCGGGACAGGGGATCTCGAGCAGTACTTC. Residues: CASSQDFFGTGDLEQYF.

The chain employs TRBV7-9 and TRBJ1-2; TRBD1 matches 7 bases. The junction had 7 bases not matched to a gene; V was cut back by 5 bases and J by 4 bases. Germline V gene sequence: CDR1 SEHNR, CDR2 FQNEAQ (reference sequence). There are 14 residues in the CDR3. The CDR3 region has the DNA TGTGCCAGCAGCGAGGACAGGACACCCTATGGCTACACCTTC. Amino acid sequence: CASSEDRTPYGYTF. Using reference TRBV7-9 and TRBJ1-2 for the parts outside the CDR3, the full variable domain is DTGVSQNPRHKITKRGQNVTFRCDPISEHNRLYWYRQTLGQGPEFLTYFQNEAQLEKSRLLSDRFSAERPKGSFSTLEIQRTEQGDSAMYLCASSEDRTPYGYTFGSGTRLTVV.

The chain uses TRBV7-2 and TRBJ2-7, with D perhaps TRBD2 (6 bases). V was clipped by 5 bases and J by 3 bases, with 14 bases between them. The length of the CDR3 is 14 residues. Germline CDR1 SGHTA, CDR2 FQGNSA. CDR3 DNA: TGTGCCAGCAGCCGGGGCGGGGTTGGCTACGAGCAGTACTTC. This encodes CASSRGGVGYEQYF. The complete variable domain, with remaining parts taken from reference TRBV7-2 and TRBJ2-7, reads GAGVSQSPSNKVTEKGKDVELRCDPISGHTALYWYRQSLGQGLEFLIYFQGNSAPDKSGLPSDRFSAERTGGSVSTLTIQRTQQEDSAVYLCASSRGGVGYEQYFGPGTRLTVT.

This rearrangement joins TRBV9 to TRBJ2-5; no reliable D call. Germline V gives CDR1 SGDLS, CDR2 YYNGEE. This CDR3 region has 14 residues. V lost 0 bases, J lost 4 bases, and 10 bases lay in between. The CDR3 reads CASSVDYERETQYF. CDR3 bases: TGTGCCAGCAGCGTAGACTACGAAAGAGAGACCCAGTACTTC.

This clone turned up a few times. The chain has TRBV6-7 and TRBJ2-1; 8 bases fit TRBD2. TRBV6-7 is an open reading frame whose function is uncertain. This CDR3 has 18 residues. V was pared by 0 bases and J by 5 bases, with 12 bases of the junction left unmatched. The CDR3 protein is CASSYSVGRREANNEQFF. The CDR3 region has the DNA TGTGCCAGCAGTTACTCTGTCGGGCGGCGGGAGGCAAACAATGAGCAGTTCTTC.

The chain couples TRBV2 to TRBJ2-2, with no clear D. The CDR3 length is 14 residues. Germline loops: CDR1 SNHLY, CDR2 FYNNEI. The V and J ends lost 6 bases and 0 bases respectively, with 8 bases between them. Here the CDR3 DNA reads TGTGCCAGCAGCGCAGACACGAACACCGGGGAGCTGTTTTTT. It yields the protein CASSADTNTGELFF.

V gene TRBV20-1 combines with J gene TRBJ2-1; 9 positions match TRBD2. This CDR3 comprises 14 residues. V was clipped by 3 bases and J by 8 bases; unmatched bases: 8. Germline CDR1 reads DFQATT; CDR2 reads SNEGSKA (reference sequence). CDR3 sequence reads: CSASQAGGPDEQFF. CDR3 DNA sequence: TGCAGTGCTAGTCAGGCGGGAGGGCCCGATGAGCAGTTCTTC.

This sequence joins TRBV10-2 and TRBJ1-5, with 10 bases aligning to TRBD1. The V and J ends lost 10 bases and 7 bases, in that order; junction bases with no gene match: 7. This CDR3 has 13 amino acids. Per the germline V gene, CDR1 is WSHSY and CDR2 is SAAADI. CDR3 DNA sequence: TGCGCCACCAGACAGGGGGCTTTACAGCCCCAGCATTTT. It is translated as CATRQGALQPQHF.

The V and J genes are TRBV14 and TRBJ1-1, with D possibly TRBD1 on 6 matching bases. The V end was cut by 1 base, the J end by 7 bases, with 19 bases between. The CDR3 covers 16 residues. Germline lookup yields CDR1 SGHDN and CDR2 FVKESK. CDR3 sequence: CASSQVIGLRGGEAFF. DNA for the CDR3: TGTGCCAGCAGCCAAGTAATCGGTTTAAGGGGGGGTGAAGCTTTCTTT.

This sequence joins TRBV3-1 (or the pseudogene TRBV3-2) and TRBJ2-1; possibly TRBD1 for D (6 bases). The germline V and J ends were trimmed by 4 bases and 4 bases, with 17 bases remaining between them. This CDR3 is built from 16 residues. Germline CDR1 and CDR2: LGHDT and YNNKEL (reference sequence). CDR3 nucleotide sequence: TGTGCCAGCAGCCGCCACCCAGGGGAATTTTACAATGAGCAGTTCTTC. It is translated as CASSRHPGEFYNEQFF.

This clone was recorded once. The chain recombines TRBV6-2 or TRBV6-3 with TRBJ1-2; weak D call: TRBD1 (6 bases). CDR3 size: 13 residues. CDR1 and CDR2 (germline): MNHEY, SVGEGT. V was pared by 5 bases and J by 8 bases, with 15 bases between. The CDR3 nucleotides are TGTGCCAGCAGTCCCGCGCAGGGGCGCGGCTACACCTTC. Residues: CASSPAQGRGYTF.

The CDR3 loop reads CSARDRGPTEAFF. As DNA, the CDR3 is TGCAGCGCCCGGGACAGGGGGCCCACTGAAGCTTTCTTT. The V and J genes are TRBV29-1 and TRBJ1-1; TRBD1 agrees at 12 bases. CDR1 is SQVTM, CDR2 ANQGSEA, per germline. With 7 bases clipped from V and 4 bases from J, the junction kept 4 bases outside the gene matches. This CDR3 is built from 13 residues.

The chain has TRBV12-3 or TRBV12-4 and TRBJ2-1; a weak D match, TRBD2 (6 bases). V lost 6 bases and J 6 bases, leaving 12 bases between the germline ends. This CDR3 is built from 13 residues. The CDR3 nucleotides are TGTGCCAGCAGGCGGGAAGATCTCAATGAGCAGTTCTTC. Amino acid sequence: CASRREDLNEQFF.

This sequence joins TRBV19 and TRBJ1-3; tentative D call: TRBD1 (6 bases). The CDR3 has 16 amino acids. Trimming stripped 4 bases from V and 0 bases from J, with 13 bases between. Germline V lookup: CDR1 LNHDA, CDR2 SQIVND (reference sequence). The chain's CDR3 is CASSRGGQTSGNTIYF. CDR3 nucleotides: TGTGCCAGTAGTAGGGGCGGACAGACCTCTGGAAACACCATATATTTT.

The V call is TRBV27, the J call TRBJ1-1; TRBD1 matches 7 bases. This CDR3 has 16 amino acids. Germline assignment: CDR1 MNHEY and CDR2 SMNVEV (reference sequence). Trimming took 4 bases from V and 2 from J; bases not matched to a gene: 10. DNA of the CDR3: TGTGCCAGCAGTTCCCCCATTCGACAGGGAAACACTGAAGCTTTCTTT. Protein sequence: CASSSPIRQGNTEAFF.

The chain recombines TRBV11-2 with TRBJ2-6, with 9 bases lining up with TRBD1. Germline V gives CDR1 SGHAT, CDR2 FQNNGV. J gave up 0 bases and V 5 bases, and 8 bases lay outside the gene matches. CDR3 size: 18 residues. CDR3 protein: CASSTRTGAFSGANVLTF. CDR3 nucleotide sequence: TGTGCCAGCAGCACACGGACAGGGGCGTTCTCTGGGGCCAACGTCCTGACTTTC.